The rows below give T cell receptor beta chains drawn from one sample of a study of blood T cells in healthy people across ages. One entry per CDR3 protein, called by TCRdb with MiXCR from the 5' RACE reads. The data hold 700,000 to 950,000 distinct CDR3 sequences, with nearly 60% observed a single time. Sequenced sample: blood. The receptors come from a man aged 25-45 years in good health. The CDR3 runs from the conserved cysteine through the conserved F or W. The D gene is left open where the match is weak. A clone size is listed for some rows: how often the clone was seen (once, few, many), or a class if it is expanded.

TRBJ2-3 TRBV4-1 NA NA TGCGCCAGCAGCTGGAGCTTGGTAGATACGCAGTATTTT CASSWSLVDTQYF
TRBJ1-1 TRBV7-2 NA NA TGTGCCAGCAGCTTAGTAGTTACGGGCAGAACTGAAGCTTTCTTT CASSLVVTGRTEAFF
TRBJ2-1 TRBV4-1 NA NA TGCGCCAGCAGCCACCTCTTAGACAATGAGCAGTTCTTC CASSHLLDNEQFF
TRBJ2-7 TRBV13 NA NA TGTGCCAGCAGCCCAACAGGGATAGTCCCCTACGAGCAGTACTTC CASSPTGIVPYEQYF
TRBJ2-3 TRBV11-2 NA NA TGTGCCAGCAGCCTAGACTACCCATTCACAGATACGCAGTATTTT CASSLDYPFTDTQYF
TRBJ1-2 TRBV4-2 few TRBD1 TGTGCCAGCAGCCAAGAGACAGGGGGCGCGGGAGGCTACACCTTC CASSQETGGAGGYTF
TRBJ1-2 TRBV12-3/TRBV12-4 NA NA TGTGCCAGCAGTTTATGGGGGAGAAGTAGTGGCTACACCTTC CASSLWGRSSGYTF
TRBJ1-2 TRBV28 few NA TGTGCCAGCAGTTTCGTCCGCTCGACACTAGACTATGGCTACACCTTC CASSFVRSTLDYGYTF
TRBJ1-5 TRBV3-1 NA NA TGTGCCAGCAGCCAAGATACCACAACTAATCAGCCCCAGCATTTT CASSQDTTTNQPQHF
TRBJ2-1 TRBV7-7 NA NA TGTGCTAGCAGCTTAGCTGGGGAGGGGGGAAATGAGCAGTTCTTC CASSLAGEGGNEQFF
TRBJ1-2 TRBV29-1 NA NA TGCAGCGTTGAAGAGGATTATGGCTACACCTTC CSVEEDYGYTF
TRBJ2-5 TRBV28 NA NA TGTGCCAGCCTGCCGGGAGCCGGCTGGGGTAAAGAGACCCAGTACTTC CASLPGAGWGKETQYF
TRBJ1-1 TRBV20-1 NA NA TGCAGTGCTACCAGAGAGAACACTGAAGCTTTCTTT CSATRENTEAFF
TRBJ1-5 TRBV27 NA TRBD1 TGTGCCAGCAGTTTGACAGGGTATAGGAATCAGCCCCAGCATTTT CASSLTGYRNQPQHF
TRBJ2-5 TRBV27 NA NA TGTGCCAGCAGTCCCCTAGGGGACCAAGAGACCCAGTACTTC CASSPLGDQETQYF
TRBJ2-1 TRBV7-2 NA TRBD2 TGTGCCAGCAGCTTAGTGAGCGGGAGTATGTATGAGCAGTTCTTC CASSLVSGSMYEQFF
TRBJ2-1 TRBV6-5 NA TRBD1 TGTGCCAGCAGTCGATGGGACAGGAAAGACAATGAGCAGTTCTTC CASSRWDRKDNEQFF
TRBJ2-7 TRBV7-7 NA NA TGTGCTAGCAGCTTAGGCACCGGGACCACCTACGAGCAGTACTTC CASSLGTGTTYEQYF
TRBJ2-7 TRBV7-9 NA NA TGTGCCAGCACCGACACCTCTCTGGGAACGGGGAGCTGCGAGCAGTACTTC CASTDTSLGTGSCEQYF
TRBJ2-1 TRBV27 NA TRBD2 TGTGCCAGCCCGCCGGAGGCGGGAGGTCGGTGGGAGCAGTTCTTC CASPPEAGGRWEQFF
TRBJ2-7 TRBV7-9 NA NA TGTGCCAGCACCAATGCGGGCTACGAGCAGTACTTC CASTNAGYEQYF
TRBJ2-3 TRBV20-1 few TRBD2 TGCAGTGCTAGGGGATTTGGCGGGAGGGCCCTCGGTACAGATACGCAGTATTTT CSARGFGGRALGTDTQYF
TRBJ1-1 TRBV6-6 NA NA TGTGCCAGCAGTTACGAGGAATCCTCGAACACTGAAGCTTTCTTT CASSYEESSNTEAFF